One and the same sample provided the 5 T cell receptor beta chains below, sequenced in a study of blood T cell repertoires in COVID-19. Only in-frame clones appear in the TCRdb table, and some are missing; sequencing was by immunoSEQ multiplex PCR. This table holds fewer than 40,000 clones, over 75% found once. Sequenced material: peripheral blood. These receptors came from a man in his 70s with active COVID-19.

This clone is medium-sized by share. The rearrangement uses TRBV19 and TRBJ2-1; tentatively, D is TRBD1 (7 bases). This CDR3 spans 15 amino acids. The V end lost 5 bases, the J end lost 9 bases, and 20 bases lay between the germline ends. Germline V gene data show CDR1 as LNHDA and CDR2 as SQIVND (reference sequence). The CDR3, as DNA: TGTGCCAGTAGTGCTTCGACAGGGTTTAGCGGTGAGCAGTTCTTC. As protein: CASSASTGFSGEQFF.

The V gene is TRBV19, the J gene TRBJ2-2, with 10 bases lining up with TRBD2. With 5 bases clipped from V and 6 bases from J, the junction kept 6 bases outside the gene matches. This CDR3 region has 15 residues. Looked up from germline, CDR1 is LNHDA and CDR2 is SQIVND (reference sequence). In DNA, the CDR3 is TGTGCCAGTAGTCTCCGGCTAGCGGGAGCCGGGGAGCTGTTTTTT. Its translation: CASSLRLAGAGELFF. The full variable domain, with the rest looked up from reference TRBV19 and TRBJ2-2, is DGGITQSPKYLFRKEGQNVTLSCEQNLNHDAMYWYRQDPGQGLRLIYYSQIVNDFQKGDIAEGYSVSREKKESFPLTVTSAQKNPTAFYLCASSLRLAGAGELFFGEGSRLTVL.

In nucleotides, the CDR3 is TGTGCCTGCCGACCCTATCTGCGCGAGGTGGTAGTCGCGACCGGGGAGCTGTTTTTT. Translated, it gives CACRPYLREVVVATGELFF. The chain links TRBV30 to TRBJ2-2; D ambiguous. CDR1 and CDR2 from the germline V gene are GTSNPN and SVGIG (reference sequence). The CDR3 runs to 19 residues. Trimming pared 6 bases from V and 5 bases from J, leaving 31 bases between.

On this clone itself: The germline gene is not matched at one end of the junction; a read error may be the cause. The chain employs TRBV11-3 and TRBJ2-5, with 9 bases identical to TRBD2. This CDR3 comprises 16 residues. Per the germline V gene, CDR1 is SGHNT and CDR2 is YENEEA. In DNA, the CDR3 is TGTGCCAGCAGCTTAGCCCCCCTAGCGGGACAAGAGAGCCAGTACTTC. This encodes CASSLAPLAGQESQYF.

The genes are TRBV7-9 and TRBJ2-4; no firm D call. With 4 bases removed from V and 8 bases from J, the gap between germline ends came to 9 bases. The V gene's germline CDR1 is SEHNR and CDR2 FQNEAQ (reference sequence). This CDR3 comprises 12 residues. CDR3 coding DNA: TGTGCCAGCAGCTCAAGTTTAGACATTCAGTACTTC. Amino acid sequence: CASSSSLDIQYF. The variable domain in full, completed from reference TRBV7-9 and TRBJ2-4, reads DTGVSQNPRHKITKRGQNVTFRCDPISEHNRLYWYRQTLGQGPEFLTYFQNEAQLEKSRLLSDRFSAERPKGSFSTLEIQRTEQGDSAMYLCASSSSLDIQYFGAGTRLSVL.